This T cell receptor (beta chain) was captured in a study of T cell repertoires in cytomegalovirus infection. Whole-study context: An indication of both CMV infection and matching HLA type came from public TCR beta signatures. Whole-study findings and limits: Pooled public TCR beta family frequency picked out CMV carriers with the relevant HLA. Clonotype analysis showed dominance of the ex vivo response by HLA-C-restricted CMV-specific TCR beta clonotypes.

One entry per CDR3 protein results from TCRdb running MiXCR on the reads. The data hold about 180,000 distinct CDR3 sequences, with around an eighth observed a single time. V lost 1 base, J lost 2 bases, and 15 bases lay in between. This CDR3 is 16 amino acids long. From germline, CDR1 is SGHTA and CDR2 FQGNSA. In this sample, this clonotype turned up many times. The antigen remains undetermined. Sequencing was done on a sample of PBMCs. The receptor comes from a human donor in good health (CMV status not recorded). Some clones in this sample may be carry-over from other donors' samples. The genes are TRBV7-2 and TRBJ2-7; a weak D match, TRBD1 (6 bases). CDR3 sequence reads: CASSLGTGNRPYEQYF. The DNA of the CDR3 is TGTGCCAGCAGCTTAGGAACAGGGAATAGGCCCTACGAGCAGTACTTC.